The clone carrying this T cell receptor (beta chain) has just a few counts. The entry originates in a study of identical twins. TCRdb processed the 5' RACE reads anew with MiXCR; each CDR3 protein has one entry. The sample shows hundreds of thousands of distinct CDR3 sequences, approximately 7% of them seen only once. Separately, the same data were catalogued under a study of yellow fever vaccine responses in identical twins.

The receptor was derived from a woman aged 18-30 years in good health. Sample: memory (CD45RO+) T cells sorted from blood.

The CDR3 spells CASIPPQGPLQETQYF. The CDR3 coding sequence is TGTGCCAGCATCCCCCCCCAGGGACCCCTTCAAGAGACCCAGTACTTC. This sequence joins TRBV7-9 and TRBJ2-5; D tentatively reads TRBD1 or TRBD2 (5 bases each). The CDR3 runs 16 residues. Looked up from germline, CDR1 is SEHNR and CDR2 is FQNEAQ (reference sequence). Trimming stripped 7 bases from V and 2 bases from J, with 20 bases between.